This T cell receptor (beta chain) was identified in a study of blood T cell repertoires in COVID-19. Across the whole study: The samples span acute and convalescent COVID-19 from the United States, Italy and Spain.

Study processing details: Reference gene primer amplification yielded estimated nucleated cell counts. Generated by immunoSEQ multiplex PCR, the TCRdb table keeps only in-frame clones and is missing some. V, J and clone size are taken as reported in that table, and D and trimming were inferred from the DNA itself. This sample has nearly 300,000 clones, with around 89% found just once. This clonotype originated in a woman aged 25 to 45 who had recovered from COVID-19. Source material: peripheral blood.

DNA for the CDR3: TGCGCCAGCAGCGGAGAGGACTACGAGCAGTACTTC. Translated: CASSGEDYEQYF. The chain combines TRBV5-1 with TRBJ2-7; no reliable D call. Trimming took 4 bases from V and 3 from J, leaving 8 bases between them. This CDR3 region has 12 residues. The germline V gene has CDR1 SGHRS and CDR2 YFSETQ. The whole variable domain, remainder taken from reference TRBV5-1 and TRBJ2-7, is KAGVTQTPRYLIKTRGQQVTLSCSPISGHRSVSWYQQTPGQGLQFLFEYFSETQRNKGNFPGRFSGRQFSNSRSEMNVSTLELGDSALYLCASSGEDYEQYFGPGTRLTVT.